One and the same sample provided the 27 T cell receptor beta chains below, sequenced in a study of T cells after yellow fever vaccination. MiXCR, run by TCRdb on the 5' RACE reads, gives a single entry per CDR3 protein. Of about 300,000 distinct CDR3 sequences listed, 8.7% are singletons. The specimen comprised CD4+ T cells sorted from PBMCs, sampled 5 days after the yellow fever booster vaccination. The receptors stem from a man between 18 and 35 years old who received the YFV17D yellow fever vaccine.

This chain uses TRBV12-3 or TRBV12-4 with TRBJ1-2; D may be TRBD1 (5 bases). The CDR3 covers 16 residues. Trimming stripped 4 bases from V and 7 bases from J, with 22 bases between. CDR3 nucleotide sequence: TGTGCCAGCAGTTCGAGGCAGGGCGTCCTTGTGGGTGGCTACACCTTC. It encodes CASSSRQGVLVGGYTF.

This clonotype has a count of ten or more. The chain is built from TRBV6-1 and TRBJ1-5; TRBD1 aligns across 9 bases. The germline CDR1 and CDR2 sequences are MNHNS and SASEGT. CDR3 length: 16 amino acids. Trimming at V came to 3 bases and at J to 5 bases, leaving 8 bases not matched to a gene. CDR3 coding DNA: TGTGCCAGCAGTGACCCCGGACAGGGGAGGGATCAGCCCCAGCATTTT. It encodes CASSDPGQGRDQPQHF.

CDR3 protein: CASSEVSGYTEAFF. In nucleotides, the CDR3 is TGTGCCAGCAGTGAAGTATCCGGTTACACTGAAGCTTTCTTT. The rearrangement joins TRBV6-1 to TRBJ1-1; no clear D. The CDR3 is 14 residues long. With 1 base removed from V and 3 bases from J, the gap between germline ends came to 9 bases. Germline CDR1 and CDR2: MNHNS and SASEGT.

This chain links TRBV10-1 with TRBJ2-3, with TRBD2 matching 7 bases. With V trimmed by 4 bases and J by 5 bases, 6 bases remained unmatched. Per germline, CDR1 WNHNN and CDR2 SYGVQD (reference sequence). This CDR3 contains 14 residues. CDR3 residues: CASSGLASQDTQYF. CDR3 coding DNA: TGCGCCAGCAGTGGACTAGCTTCACAAGATACGCAGTATTTT.

This sequence joins TRBV6-5 and TRBJ2-5, with D possibly matching TRBD2 (7 bases). The CDR3 runs to 15 residues. The V gene lost 6 bases and the J gene lost 5 bases, with 19 bases spanning the gap. From germline, CDR1 is MNHEY and CDR2 SVGAGI. CDR3 region: CASSPGRGPQETQYF. The CDR3 DNA sequence: TGTGCCAGCAGCCCAGGGCGGGGGCCCCAGGAGACCCAGTACTTC.

The chain employs TRBV7-2 and TRBJ2-7; TRBD2 is a possible D gene (5 bases). V lost 3 bases, J lost 6 bases, and 12 bases lay in between. The CDR3 consists of 13 residues. Germline V lookup: CDR1 SGHTA, CDR2 FQGNSA. The CDR3 region is CASSFSGMVEQYF. CDR3 sequence (DNA): TGTGCCAGCAGCTTTTCCGGGATGGTCGAGCAGTACTTC.

The chain carries TRBV6-5 and TRBJ1-1; no definite D call. The CDR3 length is 13 residues. V was pared by 10 bases and J by 1 base, with 13 bases between. Per germline, CDR1 MNHEY and CDR2 SVGAGI. The CDR3 DNA reads TGTGCCACCCGATCTATGGGGAACACTGAAGCTTTCTTT. It yields the protein CATRSMGNTEAFF.

This clonotype was seen a few times. The chain joins TRBV6-5 to TRBJ1-4, with a possible D match to TRBD1 (5 bases). The germline V gene has CDR1 MNHEY and CDR2 SVGAGI. The CDR3 consists of 13 residues. Between the trimmed V and J ends, which lost 3 bases and 6 bases, there was a span of 8 bases. CDR3: CASSYGRDEKLFF. As DNA, the CDR3 is TGTGCCAGCAGTTATGGCAGGGATGAAAAACTGTTTTTT.

The chain joins TRBV11-2 to TRBJ1-2; D is ambiguous. Per the germline V gene, CDR1 is SGHAT and CDR2 is FQNNGV. There are 15 residues in the CDR3. V gave up 1 base and J gave up 4 bases, with 13 bases separating them. In DNA form, the CDR3 reads TGTGCCAGCAGCTTAGTTTCTGGGTGGTCCTATGGCTACACCTTC. Residues: CASSLVSGWSYGYTF.

The chain combines TRBV4-2 with TRBJ2-3; 8 bases map to TRBD2. V gave up 1 base and J gave up 3 bases; unmatched junction bases: 6. Germline CDR1 LGHNA, CDR2 YNFKEQ. The CDR3 runs 16 residues. The CDR3 protein is CASSQVSAGVTDTQYF. CDR3 coding DNA: TGTGCCAGCAGCCAAGTCTCAGCGGGGGTGACAGATACGCAGTATTTT.

The rearrangement links TRBV7-2 to TRBJ1-6, with D unclear. Germline V gives CDR1 SGHTA, CDR2 FQGNSA. The CDR3 has 15 residues. Trimming pared 2 bases from V and 5 bases from J, leaving 10 bases between. This CDR3 is CASSLFRVNNSPLHF. Here the CDR3 DNA reads TGTGCCAGCAGCTTATTCCGTGTGAATAATTCACCCCTCCACTTT.

This clonotype has at least ten counts. The CDR3: CSARLTASGELFF. DNA of the CDR3: TGCAGTGCTAGATTGACCGCTAGCGGGGAGCTGTTTTTT. The chain combines TRBV20-1 with TRBJ2-2, with D hard to call. This CDR3 has 13 residues. CDR1 DFQATT and CDR2 SNEGSKA come from the germline V gene (reference sequence). Trimming took 2 bases from V and 7 from J, leaving 11 bases between them.

In its sample, this clonotype was seen many times. The CDR3 protein is CASSQVRGQSTGELFF. In DNA, the CDR3 is TGCGCCAGCAGCCAAGTACGGGGGCAGAGCACCGGGGAGCTGTTTTTT. The chain combines TRBV4-1 with TRBJ2-2; tentatively, D is TRBD1 or TRBD2 (6 bases each). This CDR3 contains 16 residues. Germline V lookup: CDR1 MGHRA, CDR2 YSYEKL. V lost 1 base, J lost 4 bases, and 13 bases lay in between.

Comments on this clonotype: This could be a read error, since a much larger clone is one nucleotide away. The gene calls are TRBV4-2 and TRBJ2-4; D gene ambiguous. Germline CDR1 LGHNA, CDR2 YNFKEQ. CDR3 length: 14 amino acids. Trimming took 1 base from V and 9 from J, leaving 13 bases between them. The CDR3 DNA is TGTGCCAGCAGCCAAGGAGCCGCCGAAAGCATTCAGTACTTC. Residues: CASSQGAAESIQYF.

This clonotype was detected only a few times. This sequence joins TRBV11-2 and TRBJ2-1; 10 bases align to TRBD2. This CDR3 contains 14 residues. With 5 bases clipped from V and 9 bases from J, the junction kept 7 bases outside the gene matches. Germline CDR1 and CDR2: SGHAT and FQNNGV. As DNA, the CDR3 is TGTGCCAGCAGCCCTGTTTTAGCGGGAGGTGAGCAGTTCTTC. Protein product: CASSPVLAGGEQFF. The entire variable domain, with the rest obtained from reference TRBV11-2 and TRBJ2-1, is as follows: EAGVAQSPRYKIIEKRQSVAFWCNPISGHATLYWYQQILGQGPKLLIQFQNNGVVDDSQLPKDRFSAERLKGVDSTLKIQPAKLEDSAVYLCASSPVLAGGEQFFGPGTRLTVL.

The table lists this clonotype with a few counts. The CDR3 here is CASSVERGVDTQYF. CDR3 nucleotides: TGTGCCAGCAGCGTAGAGCGGGGGGTGGATACGCAGTATTTT. The rearrangement joins TRBV9 to TRBJ2-3; TRBD2 matches 9 bases. CDR3 length equals 14 residues. Unmatched junction bases numbered 2, after V lost 0 bases and J lost 6 bases. Per germline, CDR1 SGDLS and CDR2 YYNGEE.

The sample holds many counts of this clonotype. V usage is TRBV3-1 and J usage is TRBJ2-3; 8 bases map to TRBD2. The CDR3 totals 14 residues. V gave up 4 bases and J gave up 7 bases; unmatched junction bases: 7. The germline V gene encodes CDR1 LGHDT and CDR2 YNNKEL (reference sequence). The CDR3 DNA is TGTGCCAGCAGCCCCCCGGGAGGGCGGTATACGCAGTATTTT. Residues: CASSPPGGRYTQYF.

This clonotype turned up a few times. This chain links TRBV2 with TRBJ1-2; D unresolved. The germline CDR1 and CDR2 sequences are SNHLY and FYNNEI. CDR3 length: 15 amino acids. V lost 3 bases to trimming and J lost 4 bases, with 15 bases between them. CDR3 DNA: TGTGCCAGCAGTGATCTTGGGTGGACCCTCTATGGCTACACCTTC. This gives the protein CASSDLGWTLYGYTF.

This clonotype appeared a few times. V is TRBV7-2 and J is TRBJ1-2; D not resolved. V gave up 1 base and J gave up 8 bases, with 11 bases separating them. The CDR3 has 13 amino acids. The germline V gene encodes CDR1 SGHTA and CDR2 FQGNSA. As DNA, the CDR3 is TGTGCCAGCAGCTTAGGGAGAGAAAGGGGCTACACCTTC. It translates to CASSLGRERGYTF.

This clonotype was observed a handful of times. J is TRBJ2-3 and V is TRBV14; D gene unclear. CDR3 size: 13 residues. Trimming pared 0 bases from V and 5 bases from J, leaving 6 bases between. Looked up from germline, CDR1 is SGHDN and CDR2 is FVKESK. CDR3 nucleotides: TGTGCCAGCAGCCAAGATATGGGAGATACGCAGTATTTT. It encodes CASSQDMGDTQYF.

This clonotype has ten or more counts. This chain uses TRBV4-1 with TRBJ2-7; D is undetermined. Germline CDR1 is MGHRA and CDR2 is YSYEKL. V lost 0 bases and J 3 bases, leaving 9 bases between the germline ends. This CDR3 is 14 amino acids long. The CDR3 loop is CASSQENSGYEQYV. The CDR3 nucleotides are TGCGCCAGCAGCCAAGAAAACTCCGGCTACGAGCAGTACGTC.

The chain uses TRBV2 and TRBJ2-5; D uncertain. V lost 7 bases, J lost 5 bases, and 8 bases lay in between. The CDR3 is made up of 11 amino acids. From germline, CDR1 is SNHLY and CDR2 FYNNEI. CDR3 nucleotides: TGTGCCAGCACGACGTGGGAGACCCAGTACTTC. Translated, it gives CASTTWETQYF.

Only a few counts were recorded for this clonotype. The chain couples TRBV5-1 to TRBJ2-3; the D is unclear. V was shortened by 2 bases and J by 5 bases, with 6 bases between the two germline ends. The germline gives CDR1 SGHRS, CDR2 YFSETQ. There are 12 residues in the CDR3. CDR3: CASSLEKDTQYF. The CDR3, as DNA: TGCGCCAGCAGCTTAGAGAAAGATACGCAGTATTTT.

In this sample, this clonotype turned up many times. Compared with germline, one end of the junction differs, possibly owing to a read error. The gene calls are TRBV5-1 and TRBJ2-5; 7 nucleotides line up with TRBD2. Germline V gene lookup returns CDR1 SGHRS and CDR2 YFSETQ. CDR3 size: 13 residues. Here the CDR3 DNA reads TGTGCCAGCAGCTTGGGAGGGGAAGAGACCCAGTACTTC. It encodes CASSLGGEETQYF.

This clonotype has a handful of counts. The CDR3 region has the DNA TGCGCCAGCAGCTCCTCAGGGGACGGAGAGACCCAGTACTTC. This codes for CASSSSGDGETQYF. The chain uses TRBV5-1 and TRBJ2-5; D might be TRBD1 (6 bases). V lost 3 bases and J 4 bases, leaving 13 bases between the germline ends. The germline CDR1 and CDR2 sequences are SGHRS and YFSETQ. The CDR3 totals 14 residues. Variable domain in full (rest from reference TRBV5-1 and TRBJ2-5): KAGVTQTPRYLIKTRGQQVTLSCSPISGHRSVSWYQQTPGQGLQFLFEYFSETQRNKGNFPGRFSGRQFSNSRSEMNVSTLELGDSALYLCASSSSGDGETQYFGPGTRLLVL.

The chain employs TRBV3-1 and TRBJ1-2; no clear D. V lost 0 bases, J lost 8 bases, and 13 bases lay in between. The CDR3 is made up of 14 amino acids. Germline CDR1 LGHDT, CDR2 YNNKEL (reference sequence). The CDR3 DNA is TGTGCCAGCAGCCAAGATATACCGTCCGGAGGCTACACCTTC. Translation: CASSQDIPSGGYTF.

Points on this clonotype: This may come from a read error, since a much larger clone is one base off. J is TRBJ2-2 and V is TRBV9, with D maybe TRBD2 (6 bases). Germline-derived CDR1 and CDR2 are SGDLS and YYNGEE. The CDR3 is 16 residues long. The CDR3 loop is CACSPPRGRDTGELFF. The CDR3 DNA reads as TGTGCCTGCAGCCCCCCACGGGGGAGAGACACCGGGGAGCTGTTTTTT.